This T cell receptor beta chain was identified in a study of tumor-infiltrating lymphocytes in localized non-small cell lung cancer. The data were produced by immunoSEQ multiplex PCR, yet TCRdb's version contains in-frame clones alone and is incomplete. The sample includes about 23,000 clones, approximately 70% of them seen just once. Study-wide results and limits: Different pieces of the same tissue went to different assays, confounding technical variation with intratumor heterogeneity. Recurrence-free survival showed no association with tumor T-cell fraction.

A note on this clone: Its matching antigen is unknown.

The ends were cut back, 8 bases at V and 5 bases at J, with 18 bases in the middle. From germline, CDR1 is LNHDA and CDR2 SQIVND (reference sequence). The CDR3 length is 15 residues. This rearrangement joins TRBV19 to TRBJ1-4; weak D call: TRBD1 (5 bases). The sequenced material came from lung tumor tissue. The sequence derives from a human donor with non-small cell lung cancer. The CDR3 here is CASGTGGQVNEKLFF. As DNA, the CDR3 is TGTGCCAGTGGAACCGGAGGACAAGTGAATGAAAAACTGTTTTTT.